This T cell receptor (beta chain) was retrieved from a study of blood T cell repertoires in COVID-19. Profiling relied on immunoSEQ multiplex PCR, and the TCRdb table lists in-frame clones only, not all of them. The data hold around 170,000 clones, with about 88% observed a single time. V lost 0 bases, J lost 4 bases, and 5 bases stayed unmatched. The CDR3 loop spans 15 amino acids. Germline V CDR1 and CDR2: LGHNA, YSLEER. The receptor was derived from a young man with active or convalescent COVID-19. The chain links TRBV4-3 to TRBJ1-2; 7 bases agree with TRBD1. The sample consisted of peripheral blood. As DNA, the CDR3 is TGCGCCAGCAGCCAAGATCGGGACAGCCTCTATGGCTACACCTTC. Protein: CASSQDRDSLYGYTF.